The 11 T cell receptor beta chains in this list originate from one sample, sequenced in a study of molecular identifiers for immune sequencing clone quantification. TCRdb ran MiXCR on the PCR reads and lists one entry per CDR3 protein. The table includes 70,000 to 90,000 distinct CDR3 sequences, roughly a fifth detected once. What was sequenced was naive CD8+ T cells from blood, with Jurkat cell RNA spiked in. This sample's subset: FACS-sorted CD8+CD4-CCR7+CD45RA+ naive T cells. All receptors derive from a human donor in good health. Some libraries in this study had Jurkat cell RNA spiked in.

This clonotype was observed a handful of times. Since a much larger clone is just one base distant, this may be a read error. The conserved phenylalanine or tryptophan is not found at the CDR3 terminus, so this likely reflects a read error. The chain employs TRBV7-8 and TRBJ1-2; 11 bases are shared with TRBD1. The CDR3 is made up of 14 amino acids. V trimming: 4 bases; J trimming: 3 bases; junction bases outside the gene matches: 1. Looked up from germline, CDR1 is SGHVS and CDR2 is FQNEAQ. The CDR3 DNA is TGTGCCAGCAGCTCGGGACAGGGGGACTATGGCTACACCCTC. Its translation: CASSSGQGDYGYTL.

There are many counts of this clonotype. The rearrangement links TRBV28 to TRBJ2-5; 10 bases align to TRBD2. V trimming: 5 bases; J trimming: 0 bases; junction bases outside the gene matches: 6. The CDR3 is 16 amino acids. Germline CDR1 and CDR2: MDHEN and SYDVKM. In DNA form, the CDR3 reads TGTGCCAGCAGTAGTGGACTAGCGGAGAACCAAGAGACCCAGTACTTC. Translating gives CASSSGLAENQETQYF.

In its sample, this clonotype was seen many times. The gene calls are TRBV29-1 and TRBJ2-1; possible D gene TRBD2, 6 bases. The CDR3 spans 15 residues. The germline CDR1 and CDR2 sequences are SQVTM and ANQGSEA. V was cut by 0 bases and J by 3 bases, with 12 bases left in between. The chain's CDR3 is CSVEDLAAIYNEQFF. CDR3 DNA: TGCAGCGTTGAAGATTTAGCGGCGATCTACAATGAGCAGTTCTTC.

Only a few counts were recorded for this clonotype. The V gene is TRBV7-9, the J gene TRBJ2-1; no firm D call. Germline lookup yields CDR1 SEHNR and CDR2 FQNEAQ (reference sequence). The CDR3 contains 12 residues. The ends were cut back, 1 base at V and 5 bases at J, with 3 bases in the middle. CDR3 bases: TGTGCCAGCAGCTTAGTAAACAATGAGCAGTTCTTC. It yields the protein CASSLVNNEQFF.

The V gene is TRBV18, the J gene TRBJ2-7; TRBD1 agrees at 7 bases. Trimming took 3 bases from V and 3 from J; bases not matched to a gene: 11. Germline CDR1 is KGHSH and CDR2 is LQKENI. The CDR3 has 16 residues. In nucleotides, the CDR3 is TGTGCCAGCTCACCCCCCTTACTGGGACAGAACTACGAGCAGTACTTC. Its protein product is CASSPPLLGQNYEQYF.

This clonotype was detected a few times. This chain links TRBV11-3 with TRBJ2-7; 9 bases match TRBD1. Germline V lookup: CDR1 SGHNT, CDR2 YENEEA. V dropped 5 bases and J dropped 3; count of bases not matched to a gene: 8. The length of the CDR3 is 15 residues. CDR3 in DNA: TGTGCCAGCAGCCAACGGACAGGGGCTATCTACGAGCAGTACTTC. It encodes CASSQRTGAIYEQYF.

This clonotype was counted many times. The rearrangement links TRBV4-1 to TRBJ1-1; perhaps TRBD1 as D (6 bases). V gave up 3 bases and J gave up 2 bases, with 16 bases separating them. The CDR3 runs to 16 residues. Germline CDR1 is MGHRA and CDR2 is YSYEKL. The CDR3 DNA is TGCGCCAGCAGCCAGACTATGGGACAAAGTAACACTGAAGCTTTCTTT. Encoded protein: CASSQTMGQSNTEAFF.

The rearrangement links TRBV6-5 to TRBJ2-2, with a tentative D call TRBD1 (5 bases). V shed 3 bases and J shed 2 bases, with 7 bases lying between them. This CDR3 is 14 amino acids long. Germline CDR1 MNHEY, CDR2 SVGAGI. CDR3 amino acids: CASSYQGNTGELFF. The CDR3 DNA sequence: TGTGCCAGCAGTTATCAGGGAAACACCGGGGAGCTGTTTTTT.

This clonotype was seen repeatedly, ten times or more. The J gene is TRBJ2-7, the V gene TRBV5-8; D remains unclear. CDR1 is SGHTS, CDR2 YDEGEE, per germline. The CDR3 consists of 12 residues. V was pared by 0 bases and J by 5 bases, with 6 bases between. The CDR3 DNA follows: TGTGCCAGCAGCTTGGTGAGTCACGAGCAGTACTTC. Encoded protein: CASSLVSHEQYF.

This clonotype was observed at least ten times. This chain links TRBV6-2 or TRBV6-3 with TRBJ1-5; the D gene is possibly TRBD1 (6 bases). The CDR3 sequence is 14 residues long. V lost 8 bases and J lost 2, with 13 bases in between. CDR1 and CDR2 from the germline V gene are MNHEY and SVGEGT. The CDR3 here is CASHTHRGNQPQHF. For the CDR3, the DNA is TGTGCCAGCCATACACACAGGGGCAATCAGCCCCAGCATTTT.

This clonotype has a count of ten or more. The J gene is TRBJ2-3, the V gene TRBV4-1; D possibly corresponds to TRBD1 (5 bases). This CDR3 contains 15 residues. CDR1 and CDR2 from the germline V gene are MGHRA and YSYEKL. V lost 4 bases, J lost 1 base, and 12 bases lay in between. The CDR3 DNA sequence: TGCGCCAGCAGCCCATGGGGCGGAGGCACAGATACGCAGTATTTT. Translated, it gives CASSPWGGGTDTQYF.